These 20 T cell receptor beta chains were sequenced from one sample in a study of early T cells in non-severe SARS-CoV-2 infection. One entry per CDR3 protein results from TCRdb running MiXCR on the 5' RACE reads. The sample consists of about 77,000 distinct CDR3 sequences, over 8.5% of them appearing once. Material: whole blood. The receptors were sampled from an adult who was a healthcare worker with PCR-confirmed SARS-CoV-2 infection or an uninfected control (not recorded which).

This chain links TRBV28 with TRBJ1-4; D gene uncertain. Germline CDR1 and CDR2: MDHEN and SYDVKM. The CDR3 is 12 amino acids. V was shortened by 2 bases and J by 8 bases, with 6 bases between the two germline ends. Written as DNA, the CDR3 is TGTGCCAGCAGTTTAAATCACGAAAAACTGTTTTTT. Translated, it gives CASSLNHEKLFF.

Ten or more counts support this clonotype. This chain uses TRBV7-2 with TRBJ2-2; D remains ambiguous. With 1 base removed from V and 3 bases from J, the gap between germline ends came to 9 bases. Germline assignment: CDR1 SGHTA and CDR2 FQGNSA. This CDR3 has 15 residues. The CDR3 region is CASSLGTIHTGELFF. The CDR3 coding sequence is TGTGCCAGCAGCTTAGGGACCATACACACCGGGGAGCTGTTTTTT.

This clonotype was detected ten times or more. The CDR3 nucleotides read TGTGCCAGCAGAAATGCGACGGGCCGTTCGCGGAACACCGGGGAGCTGTTTTTT. Encoded protein: CASRNATGRSRNTGELFF. The chain links TRBV6-1 to TRBJ2-2; D unclear. The CDR3 has 18 residues. Germline lookup yields CDR1 MNHNS and CDR2 SASEGT. V was clipped by 6 bases and J by 1 base, with 21 bases between them.

This clonotype was found many times. This chain joins TRBV12-3 or TRBV12-4 and TRBJ2-5, with D tentatively TRBD1 (6 bases). The V gene lost 4 bases and the J gene lost 4 bases, with 19 bases spanning the gap. This CDR3 comprises 16 residues. The CDR3 nucleotides are TGTGCCAGCAGTTCCACGGACAGACGAGGGCGAGAGACCCAGTACTTC. It yields the protein CASSSTDRRGRETQYF.

The rearrangement links TRBV12-3 or TRBV12-4 to TRBJ1-1; the match to TRBD1 covers 9 bases. J gave up 4 bases and V 5 bases, and 8 bases lay outside the gene matches. The CDR3 sequence is 15 residues long. The CDR3 region has the DNA TGTGCCAGCAGTCGCAAGTTGACAGGGGGCACTGAAGCTTTCTTT. This sequence encodes CASSRKLTGGTEAFF.

This clonotype was counted at least ten times. The CDR3 DNA is TGTGCCAGCAGTTTAAACTTAGCGGGAGGCATCCAAGAGACCCAGTACTTC. Amino acids: CASSLNLAGGIQETQYF. This chain links TRBV28 with TRBJ2-5, with 10 nucleotides matching TRBD2. The CDR3 has 17 residues. Germline V CDR1 and CDR2: MDHEN, SYDVKM. With 2 bases clipped from V and 1 base from J, the junction kept 7 bases outside the gene matches.

This clonotype was picked up many times. V usage is TRBV5-1 and J usage is TRBJ1-1; the D is unclear. Trimming removed 4 bases at V and 4 bases at J, with 23 bases between. The CDR3 loop spans 17 amino acids. Germline V gene data show CDR1 as SGHRS and CDR2 as YFSETQ. CDR3 sequence reads: CASSRETDKRTSTEAFF. The CDR3 nucleotides read TGCGCCAGCAGCCGGGAGACCGATAAGAGGACTAGCACTGAAGCTTTCTTT.

The chain combines TRBV12-3 or TRBV12-4 with TRBJ2-5; D remains unclear. V was trimmed by 1 base and J by 5 bases, leaving 11 bases between them. The CDR3 is 14 amino acids. CDR3 nucleotide sequence: TGTGCCAGCAGTTTAGGGCAGCCACTGGAGACCCAGTACTTC. Protein: CASSLGQPLETQYF.

This clonotype was observed at least ten times. V and J are TRBV6-7 and TRBJ2-3; 8 bases map to TRBD2. TRBV6-7 is an ORF for which the function is uncertain. The CDR3 has 21 residues. The V and J ends lost 2 bases and 2 bases, in that order; junction bases with no gene match: 21. CDR3 region: CASSYDPRAGGLLINTDTQYF. The CDR3 bases are TGTGCCAGCAGTTACGACCCTCGCGCGGGAGGCCTATTAATCAACACAGATACGCAGTATTTT.

The chain couples TRBV18 to TRBJ2-2; D remains ambiguous. CDR3 size: 15 residues. CDR1 is KGHSH and CDR2 is LQKENI in the germline V gene. V lost 1 base and J 2 bases, leaving 8 bases between the germline ends. CDR3 sequence: CASSPRNQNTGELFF. CDR3 nucleotides: TGTGCCAGCTCACCACGCAACCAAAACACCGGGGAGCTGTTTTTT.

This clonotype was observed many times. This rearrangement joins TRBV20-1 to TRBJ1-5; maybe TRBD1 (5 bases). The CDR3 length is 16 residues. Trimming removed 0 bases at V and 1 base at J, with 13 bases between. Germline lookup yields CDR1 DFQATT and CDR2 SNEGSKA (reference sequence). CDR3 protein: CSARDLGLLSNQPQHF. The CDR3 nucleotides are TGCAGTGCTAGAGATTTGGGACTATTAAGCAATCAGCCCCAGCATTTT.

This clonotype was counted at least ten times. This chain joins TRBV20-1 and TRBJ2-1; 9 nucleotides match TRBD2. V shed 1 base and J 10 bases; nucleotides not matched to a gene: 5. Germline CDR1 and CDR2: DFQATT and SNEGSKA (reference sequence). The CDR3 consists of 13 residues. In DNA form, the CDR3 reads TGCAGTGCTAGAGGACTAGCGGAGAGGGAGCAGTTCTTC. Its translation is CSARGLAEREQFF.

This clonotype was found many times. The chain has TRBV5-1 and TRBJ2-1, with 7 positions matching TRBD2. CDR1 and CDR2 from the germline V gene are SGHRS and YFSETQ. V gave up 0 bases and J gave up 9 bases; unmatched junction bases: 12. This CDR3 is 16 amino acids long. Written as DNA, the CDR3 is TGCGCCAGCAGCTTGGCCGGGGCCACCACGGGGGGTGAGCAGTTCTTC. Protein product: CASSLAGATTGGEQFF.

This clonotype appeared many times. The V and J genes are TRBV28 and TRBJ2-1; 10 nucleotides line up with TRBD2. The V gene's germline CDR1 is MDHEN and CDR2 SYDVKM. V shed 6 bases, J shed 3 bases, and the junction held 11 bases outside the gene matches. This CDR3 is 17 amino acids long. The CDR3 sequence: CASSKLAGWDYYNEQFF. The CDR3 region has the DNA TGTGCCAGCAGCAAACTAGCGGGATGGGACTACTACAATGAGCAGTTCTTC.

The rearrangement uses TRBV28 and TRBJ2-1; unclear D gene. Germline loops: CDR1 MDHEN, CDR2 SYDVKM. Between the trimmed V and J ends, which lost 2 bases and 9 bases, there was a span of 8 bases. This CDR3 comprises 12 residues. The CDR3 region has the DNA TGTGCCAGCAGTTTAAGGTCTGTTGAGCAGTTCTTC. Translated, it gives CASSLRSVEQFF.

This clonotype was detected ten times or more. The chain employs TRBV28 and TRBJ2-7; 9 positions agree with TRBD1. The CDR3 loop spans 13 amino acids. J was trimmed by 6 bases and V by 5 bases; bases with no gene match: 5. The germline V gene has CDR1 MDHEN and CDR2 SYDVKM. CDR3 protein: CASSPADRGEQYF. The CDR3 DNA is TGTGCCAGCAGTCCGGCGGACAGGGGCGAGCAGTACTTC. The variable domain in full, completed from reference TRBV28 and TRBJ2-7, reads DVKVTQSSRYLVKRTGEKVFLECVQDMDHENMFWYRQDPGLGLRLIYFSYDVKMKEKGDIPEGYSVSREKKERFSLILESASTNQTSMYLCASSPADRGEQYFGPGTRLTVT.

In regard to this clonotype: A much more abundant neighbour one base away suggests this may be a read error. The rearrangement uses TRBV4-1 and TRBJ1-4; D perhaps matches TRBD1 (6 bases). The germline gives CDR1 MGHRA, CDR2 YSYEKL. This CDR3 is built from 14 residues. Trimming stripped 4 bases from V and 2 bases from J, with 8 bases between. DNA for the CDR3: TGCGCCAGCAGCCCCGACAGGACTAATGAAAAACTGTTTTTT. This codes for CASSPDRTNEKLFF.

This clonotype has at least ten counts. The chain uses TRBV4-1 and TRBJ2-1; D remains unclear. Germline V CDR1 and CDR2: MGHRA, YSYEKL. This CDR3 contains 16 residues. V was pared by 0 bases and J by 6 bases, with 15 bases between. CDR3 residues: CASSQEMRGRTNEQFF. In nucleotides, the CDR3 is TGCGCCAGCAGCCAAGAAATGCGCGGCAGGACCAATGAGCAGTTCTTC.

This clonotype was seen many times. The chain recombines TRBV27 with TRBJ1-5; D remains unclear. V lost 5 bases to trimming and J lost 0 bases, with 14 bases between them. Germline CDR1 MNHEY, CDR2 SMNVEV (reference sequence). The CDR3 has 16 amino acids. The CDR3 coding sequence is TGTGCCAGCAGTCCCTACCGAGGAGTTAGCAATCAGCCCCAGCATTTT. This sequence encodes CASSPYRGVSNQPQHF.

The chain has TRBV12-3 or TRBV12-4 and TRBJ1-6; 9 nucleotides align to TRBD1. CDR3 length: 14 amino acids. V was clipped by 4 bases and J by 7 bases; unmatched bases: 2. CDR3 DNA sequence: TGTGCCAGCAGTTCGGGACAGGGAAATTCACCCCTCCACTTT. Translation gives CASSSGQGNSPLHF.